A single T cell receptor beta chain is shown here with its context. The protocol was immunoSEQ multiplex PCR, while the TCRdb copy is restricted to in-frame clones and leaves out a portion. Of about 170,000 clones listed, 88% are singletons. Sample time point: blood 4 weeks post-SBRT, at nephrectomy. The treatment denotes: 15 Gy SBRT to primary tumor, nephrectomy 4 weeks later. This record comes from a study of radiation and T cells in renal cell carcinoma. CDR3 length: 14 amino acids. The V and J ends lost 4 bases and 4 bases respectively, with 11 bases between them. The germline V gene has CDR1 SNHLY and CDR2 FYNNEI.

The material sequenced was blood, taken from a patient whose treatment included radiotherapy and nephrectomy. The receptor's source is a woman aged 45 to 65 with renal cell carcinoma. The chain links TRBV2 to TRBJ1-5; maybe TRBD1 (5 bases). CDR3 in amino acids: CASSVDTLNQPQHF. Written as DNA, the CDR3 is TGTGCCAGCAGTGTGGACACACTGAATCAGCCCCAGCATTTT.